The clone carrying this T cell receptor beta chain was counted a few times. Its antigen is undetermined. For repertoire sequencing, the TCR beta CDR3 regions were amplified from RNA transcripts. The authors performed first-round RT-PCR with HTBI primers and then a second-round multiplex PCR. TCRdb itself ran the multiplex PCR reads through MiXCR, one entry per CDR3 protein. There are 650,000 to 900,000 distinct CDR3 sequences in the sample; 40% occur only once, and less than 55% lies in the top ten. The data belong to a study of Graves' ophthalmopathy and Graves' hyperthyroidism. Clinical symptoms, serum thyroxine, TRAb, thyroid ultrasound and orbital computed tomography determined diagnosis. PBMCs stemmed from around 10 ml of fresh peripheral blood. Study-level findings and limits: Blood samples also showed most expanded thyroid clonotypes exceeding 0.001 frequency.

The receptor was isolated from an adult man with Graves' ophthalmopathy. The sequencing input was peripheral blood.

The CDR3, as DNA: TGTGCCAGCAGCTTAGAAGCAGGGGGCACCTCCTACGAGCAGTACTTC. This sequence encodes CASSLEAGGTSYEQYF. The chain recombines TRBV7-2 with TRBJ2-7; 8 bases map to TRBD1. CDR1 is SGHTA and CDR2 is FQGNSA in the germline V gene. The CDR3 consists of 16 residues. After removal of 1 base from V and 0 bases from J, the junction contained 5 bases not matched to a gene.